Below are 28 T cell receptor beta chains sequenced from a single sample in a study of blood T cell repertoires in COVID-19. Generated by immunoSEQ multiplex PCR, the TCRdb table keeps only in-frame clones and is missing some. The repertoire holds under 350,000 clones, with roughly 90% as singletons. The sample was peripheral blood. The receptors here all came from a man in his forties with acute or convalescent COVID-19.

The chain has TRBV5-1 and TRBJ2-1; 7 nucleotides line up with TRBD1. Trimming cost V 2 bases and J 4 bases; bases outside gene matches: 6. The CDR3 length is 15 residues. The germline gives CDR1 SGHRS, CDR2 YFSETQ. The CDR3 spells CASSFSGQEYNEQFF. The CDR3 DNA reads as TGCGCCAGCAGCTTTTCCGGACAGGAGTACAATGAGCAGTTCTTC.

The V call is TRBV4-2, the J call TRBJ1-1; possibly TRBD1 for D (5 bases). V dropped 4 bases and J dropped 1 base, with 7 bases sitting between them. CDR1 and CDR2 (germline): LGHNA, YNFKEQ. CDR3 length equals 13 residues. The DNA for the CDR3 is TGTGCCAGCAGCCTGACAGAGAACACTGAAGCTTTCTTT. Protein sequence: CASSLTENTEAFF.

The CDR3 reads CASKGAGDGYTF. CDR3 bases: TGTGCCAGCAAGGGGGCAGGGGATGGCTACACCTTC. The chain joins TRBV28 to TRBJ1-2; TRBD1 agrees at 7 bases. With V trimmed by 7 bases and J by 6 bases, 5 bases remained unmatched. The CDR3 has 12 residues. Germline loops: CDR1 MDHEN, CDR2 SYDVKM.

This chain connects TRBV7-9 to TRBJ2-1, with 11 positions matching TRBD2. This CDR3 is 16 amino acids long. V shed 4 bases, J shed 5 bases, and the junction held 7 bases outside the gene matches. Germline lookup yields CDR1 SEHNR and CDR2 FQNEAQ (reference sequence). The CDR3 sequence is CASSSIPGLADNEQFF. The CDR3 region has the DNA TGTGCCAGCAGCTCTATTCCGGGACTAGCGGACAATGAGCAGTTCTTC.

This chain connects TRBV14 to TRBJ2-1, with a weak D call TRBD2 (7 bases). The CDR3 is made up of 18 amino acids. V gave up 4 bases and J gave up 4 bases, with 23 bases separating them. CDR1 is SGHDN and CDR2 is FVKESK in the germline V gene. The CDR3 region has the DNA TGTGCCAGCAGCCGACAGAAGGGGTCGCGGGGGCCTTACAATGAGCAGTTCTTC. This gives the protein CASSRQKGSRGPYNEQFF.

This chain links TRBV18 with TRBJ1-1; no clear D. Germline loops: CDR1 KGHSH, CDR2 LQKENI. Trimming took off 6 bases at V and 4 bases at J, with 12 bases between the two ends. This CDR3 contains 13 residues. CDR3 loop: CASSEIRSTEAFF. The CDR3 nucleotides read TGTGCCAGCTCCGAAATAAGGAGCACTGAAGCTTTCTTT.

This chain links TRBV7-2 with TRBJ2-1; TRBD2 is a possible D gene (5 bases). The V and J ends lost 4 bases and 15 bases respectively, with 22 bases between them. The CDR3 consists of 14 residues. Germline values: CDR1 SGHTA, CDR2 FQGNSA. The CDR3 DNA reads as TGTGCCAGCAGCTGGGCGGGCGAAGGTCGCGGTCCGTTCTTC. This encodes CASSWAGEGRGPFF.

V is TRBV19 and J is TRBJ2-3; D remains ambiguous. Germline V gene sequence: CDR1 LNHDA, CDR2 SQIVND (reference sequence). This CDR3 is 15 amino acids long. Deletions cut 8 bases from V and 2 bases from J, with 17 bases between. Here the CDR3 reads CASLKYPSYTDTQYF. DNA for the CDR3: TGTGCCAGTCTTAAATACCCTTCCTACACAGATACGCAGTATTTT.

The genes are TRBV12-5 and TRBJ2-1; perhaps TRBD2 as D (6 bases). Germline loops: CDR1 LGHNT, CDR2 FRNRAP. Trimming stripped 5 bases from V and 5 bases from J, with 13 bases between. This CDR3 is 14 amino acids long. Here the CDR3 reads CASGRDWANNEQFF. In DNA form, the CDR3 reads TGTGCTAGTGGTCGGGACTGGGCAAACAATGAGCAGTTCTTC.

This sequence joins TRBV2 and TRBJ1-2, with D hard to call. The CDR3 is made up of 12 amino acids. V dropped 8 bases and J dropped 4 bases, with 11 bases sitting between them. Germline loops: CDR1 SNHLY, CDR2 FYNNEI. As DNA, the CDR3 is TGTGCCAGCCAACTCGCTCCCTATGGCTACACCTTC. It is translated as CASQLAPYGYTF.

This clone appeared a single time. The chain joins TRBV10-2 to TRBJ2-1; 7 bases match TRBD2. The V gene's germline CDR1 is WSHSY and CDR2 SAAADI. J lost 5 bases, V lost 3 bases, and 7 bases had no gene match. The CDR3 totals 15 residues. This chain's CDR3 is CASSDPSGGHNEQFF. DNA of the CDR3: TGCGCCAGCAGTGACCCTAGCGGTGGCCACAATGAGCAGTTCTTC.

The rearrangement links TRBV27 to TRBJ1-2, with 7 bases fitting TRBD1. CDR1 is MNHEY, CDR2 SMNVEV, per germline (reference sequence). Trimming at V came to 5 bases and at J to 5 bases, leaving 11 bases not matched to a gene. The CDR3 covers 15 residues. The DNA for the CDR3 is TGTGCCAGCAGTCCTTCTCCGGGACAGATTTATGGCTACACCTTC. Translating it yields CASSPSPGQIYGYTF.

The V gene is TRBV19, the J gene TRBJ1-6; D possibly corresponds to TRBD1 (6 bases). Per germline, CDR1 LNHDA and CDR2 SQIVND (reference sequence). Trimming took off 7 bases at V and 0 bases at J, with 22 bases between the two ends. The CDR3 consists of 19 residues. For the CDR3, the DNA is TGTGCCAGTAACCCCGGGGACACAGTAACGGCCTCCTATAATTCACCCCTCCACTTT. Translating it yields CASNPGDTVTASYNSPLHF.

CDR3 loop: CASSHGHPNTEAFF. CDR3 bases: TGTGCCAGCAGTCACGGACACCCGAACACTGAAGCTTTCTTT. V gene TRBV27 combines with J gene TRBJ1-1; a weak D match, TRBD1 (5 bases). CDR1 and CDR2 from the germline V gene are MNHEY and SMNVEV (reference sequence). The CDR3 sequence is 14 residues long. Trimming left V 5 bases short and J 1 base short, with 11 bases between.

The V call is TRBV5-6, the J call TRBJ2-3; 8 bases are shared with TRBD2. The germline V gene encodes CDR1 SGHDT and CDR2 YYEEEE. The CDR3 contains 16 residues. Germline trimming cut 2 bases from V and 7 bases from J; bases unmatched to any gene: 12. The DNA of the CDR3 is TGTGCCAGCAGCTTTTCGGGCCGGGGGGGCCAATATACGCAGTATTTT. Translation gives CASSFSGRGGQYTQYF.

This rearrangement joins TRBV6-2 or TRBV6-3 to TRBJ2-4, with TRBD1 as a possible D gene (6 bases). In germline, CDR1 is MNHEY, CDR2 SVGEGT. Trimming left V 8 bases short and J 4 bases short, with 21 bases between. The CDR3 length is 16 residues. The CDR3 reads CASRSPSRGSKNIQYF. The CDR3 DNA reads TGTGCCAGCCGTTCCCCATCTAGGGGGTCAAAAAACATTCAGTACTTC.

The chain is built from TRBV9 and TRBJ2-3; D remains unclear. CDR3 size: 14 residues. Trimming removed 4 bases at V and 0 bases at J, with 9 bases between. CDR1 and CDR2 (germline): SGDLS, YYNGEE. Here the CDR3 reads CASSLNPSTDTQYF. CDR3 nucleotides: TGTGCCAGCAGCCTAAACCCGAGCACAGATACGCAGTATTTT.

The CDR3 bases are TGTGCCAGCAGCCCACAGGGGGCTATCGGGGAGCAGTACTTC. Translated: CASSPQGAIGEQYF. This chain uses TRBV11-2 with TRBJ2-7, with 9 bases matching TRBD1. Germline V gives CDR1 SGHAT, CDR2 FQNNGV. The CDR3 is 14 residues long. The J segment lost 7 bases and the V segment lost 5 bases, leaving 9 bases of the junction unmatched.

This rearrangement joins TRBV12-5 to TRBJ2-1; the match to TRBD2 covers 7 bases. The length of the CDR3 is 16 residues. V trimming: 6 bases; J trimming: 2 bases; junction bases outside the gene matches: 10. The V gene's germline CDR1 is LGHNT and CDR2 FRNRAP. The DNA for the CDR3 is TGTGCTAGTGGGCCTCCCGGGGGGTCCCCCTACAATGAGCAGTTCTTC. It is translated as CASGPPGGSPYNEQFF.

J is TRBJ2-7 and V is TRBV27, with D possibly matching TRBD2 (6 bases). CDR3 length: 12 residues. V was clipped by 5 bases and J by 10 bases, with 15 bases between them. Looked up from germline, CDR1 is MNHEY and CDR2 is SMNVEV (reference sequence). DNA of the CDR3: TGTGCCAGCAGTCTCCCCGGAGGGCCCCAGTACTTC. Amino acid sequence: CASSLPGGPQYF.

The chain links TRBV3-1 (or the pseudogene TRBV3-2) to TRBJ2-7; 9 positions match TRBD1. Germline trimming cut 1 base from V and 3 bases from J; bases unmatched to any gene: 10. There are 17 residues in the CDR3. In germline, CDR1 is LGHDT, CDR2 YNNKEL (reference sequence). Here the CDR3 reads CASSQANPRDRVYEQYF. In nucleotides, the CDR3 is TGTGCCAGCAGCCAAGCAAATCCCCGGGACAGGGTCTACGAGCAGTACTTC.

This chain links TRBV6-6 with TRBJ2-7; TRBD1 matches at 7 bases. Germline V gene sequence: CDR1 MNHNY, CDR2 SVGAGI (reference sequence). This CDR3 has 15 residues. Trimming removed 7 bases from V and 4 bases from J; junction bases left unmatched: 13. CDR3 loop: CASKSRDSLSYEQYF. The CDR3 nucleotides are TGTGCCAGCAAGAGCCGGGACAGCCTAAGTTACGAGCAGTACTTC.

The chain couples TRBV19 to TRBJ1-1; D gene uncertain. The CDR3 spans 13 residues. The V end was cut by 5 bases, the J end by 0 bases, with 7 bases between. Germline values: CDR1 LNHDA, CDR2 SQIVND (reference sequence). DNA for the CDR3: TGTGCCAGTAGTCAGACTCTGAACACTGAAGCTTTCTTT. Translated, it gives CASSQTLNTEAFF.

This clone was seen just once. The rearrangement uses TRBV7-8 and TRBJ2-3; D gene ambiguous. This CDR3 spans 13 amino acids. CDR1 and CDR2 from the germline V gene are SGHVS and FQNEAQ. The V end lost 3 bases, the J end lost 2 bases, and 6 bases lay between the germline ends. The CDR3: CASSFHPTDTQYF. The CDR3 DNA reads TGTGCCAGCAGCTTCCATCCCACAGATACGCAGTATTTT.

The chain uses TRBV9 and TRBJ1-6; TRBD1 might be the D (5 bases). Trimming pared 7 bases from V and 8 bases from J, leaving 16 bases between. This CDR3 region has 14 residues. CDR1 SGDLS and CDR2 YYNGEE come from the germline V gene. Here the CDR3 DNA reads TGTGCCAGCCGGTCACCCGGGGGTGATTCACCCCTCCACTTT. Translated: CASRSPGGDSPLHF.

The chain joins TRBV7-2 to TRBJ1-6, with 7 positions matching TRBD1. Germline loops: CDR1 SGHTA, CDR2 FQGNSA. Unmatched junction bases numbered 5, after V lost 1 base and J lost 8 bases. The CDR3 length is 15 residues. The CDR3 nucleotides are TGTGCCAGCAGCTTAGAGGGACAGTTTGATTCACCCCTCCACTTT. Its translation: CASSLEGQFDSPLHF.

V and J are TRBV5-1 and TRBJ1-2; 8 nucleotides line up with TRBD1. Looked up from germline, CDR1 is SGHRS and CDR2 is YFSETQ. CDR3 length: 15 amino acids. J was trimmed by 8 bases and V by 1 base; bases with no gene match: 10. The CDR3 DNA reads TGCGCCAGCAGCTTGCAGGGGGCGCAGGACTTGGGCTACACCTTC. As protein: CASSLQGAQDLGYTF.

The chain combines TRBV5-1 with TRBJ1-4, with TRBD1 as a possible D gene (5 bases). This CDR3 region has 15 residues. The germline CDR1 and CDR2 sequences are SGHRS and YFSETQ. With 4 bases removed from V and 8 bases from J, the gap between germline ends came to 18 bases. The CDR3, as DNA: TGCGCCAGCAGCAGCCATCCAGGAGGGGACGAAAAACTGTTTTTT. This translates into CASSSHPGGDEKLFF.